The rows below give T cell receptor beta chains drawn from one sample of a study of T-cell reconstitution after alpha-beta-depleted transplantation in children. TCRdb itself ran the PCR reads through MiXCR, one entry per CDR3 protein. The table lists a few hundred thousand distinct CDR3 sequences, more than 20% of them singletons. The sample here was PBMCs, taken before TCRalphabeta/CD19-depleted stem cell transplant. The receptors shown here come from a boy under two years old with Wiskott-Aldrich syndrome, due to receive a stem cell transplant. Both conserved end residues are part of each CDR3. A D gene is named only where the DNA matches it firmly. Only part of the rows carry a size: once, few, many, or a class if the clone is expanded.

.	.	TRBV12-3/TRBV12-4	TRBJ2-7	TGTGCCAGCAGCATCGGGACGGGGACCTACGAGCAGTACTTC	CASSIGTGTYEQYF
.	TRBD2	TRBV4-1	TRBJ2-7	TGCGCCAGCAGCCCGGTACGACTAGCGGGAAACGGCGAGCAGTACTTC	CASSPVRLAGNGEQYF
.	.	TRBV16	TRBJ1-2	TGTGCCAGCAGTTCAAACTGGGTGAATGGCTACACCTTC	CASSSNWVNGYTF
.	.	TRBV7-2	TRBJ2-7	TGTGCCAGCAGCTTAGTTCGGGGAGGCACCTACGAGCAGTACTTC	CASSLVRGGTYEQYF
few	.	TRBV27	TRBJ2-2	TGTGCCAGCATCCCCCTTGGGCAGATCACCGGGGAGCTGTTTTTT	CASIPLGQITGELFF
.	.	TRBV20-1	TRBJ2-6	TGCAGTGCTAGAGTTGGGTCTGGGGCCAACGTCCTGACTTTC	CSARVGSGANVLTF
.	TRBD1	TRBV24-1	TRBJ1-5	TGTGCCACCAGTGCGGCAGGGGGATTAGGTCAGCCCCAGCATTTT	CATSAAGGLGQPQHF
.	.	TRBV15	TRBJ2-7	TGTGCCACCAGCACTTCACGGTTCGGGAGCTCCTACGAGCAGTACTTC	CATSTSRFGSSYEQYF
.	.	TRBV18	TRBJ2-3	TGTGCCAGCTCACGAGGGTCAGATACGCAGTATTTT	CASSRGSDTQYF
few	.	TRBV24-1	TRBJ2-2	TGTGCCACCAGTGATTGGGGGGGACATTCGAACACCGGGGAGCTGTTTTTT	CATSDWGGHSNTGELFF
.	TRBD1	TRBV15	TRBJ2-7	TGTGCCACCAGCAGAGGAGGAAGGACAGGGTTTCACGAGCAGTACTTC	CATSRGGRTGFHEQYF
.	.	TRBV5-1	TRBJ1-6	TGCGCCAGCAGCTTGTCCGGCACCGAAAATAATTCACCCCTCCACTTT	CASSLSGTENNSPLHF
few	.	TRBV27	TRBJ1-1	TGTGCCAGCAGCACCAGGGCAATGAACACTGAAGCTTTCTTT	CASSTRAMNTEAFF
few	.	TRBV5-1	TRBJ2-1	TGCGCCAGCAGCTTGGCAGACGCCAATGAGCAGTTCTTC	CASSLADANEQFF
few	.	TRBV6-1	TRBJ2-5	TGTGCCAGCAGTGTGGTACAGGCGGGGACCCAGTACTTC	CASSVVQAGTQYF
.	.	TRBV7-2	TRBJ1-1	TGTGCCAGCAGCTTGGGACCACAAAGCACTGAAGCTTTCTTT	CASSLGPQSTEAFF
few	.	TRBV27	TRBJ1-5	TGTGCCAACTCCTACAAGTCCAATCAGCCCCAGCATTTT	CANSYKSNQPQHF
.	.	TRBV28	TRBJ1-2	TGTGCCAGCAGTTCCGCACACGGTAGGTTGAGCTACACCTTC	CASSSAHGRLSYTF
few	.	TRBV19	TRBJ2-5	TGTGCCAGTAGTATAGGGTTCGATCAAGAGACCCAGTACTTC	CASSIGFDQETQYF
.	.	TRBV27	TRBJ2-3	TGTGCCAGCAGTTTGTGGACTGCTACAGATACGCAGTATTTT	CASSLWTATDTQYF
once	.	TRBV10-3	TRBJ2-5	TGTGCCATCGCCCTCGAGGTACAGGGGACCCAGTACTTC	CAIALEVQGTQYF
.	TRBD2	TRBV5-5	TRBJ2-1	TGTGCCAGCAGCGGGACTAGCGGGCCTTACAATGAGCAGTTCTTC	CASSGTSGPYNEQFF
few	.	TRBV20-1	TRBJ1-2	TGCAGTGCTAGAGAGTCTCATAATAACTATGGCTACACCTTC	CSARESHNNYGYTF
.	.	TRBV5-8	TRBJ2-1	TGTGCCAGCAGCTCCCAGGTGAGGGTGTTTAGTAATGAGCAGTTCTTC	CASSSQVRVFSNEQFF
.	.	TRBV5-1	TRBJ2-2	TGCGCCAGCAGAGAAGACACAGGGTCCACCGGGGAGCTGTTTTTT	CASREDTGSTGELFF
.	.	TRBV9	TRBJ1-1	TGTGCCAGCAGCGTAGGAGACGGTTTTACTGAAGCTTTCTTT	CASSVGDGFTEAFF
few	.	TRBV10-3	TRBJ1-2	TGTGCCATCAGTGCCAGGGGTGGCTACACCTTC	CAISARGGYTF
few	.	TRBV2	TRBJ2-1	TGTGCCAGCAGTGAAGGCCGGACCGTCAATGAGCAGTTCTTC	CASSEGRTVNEQFF
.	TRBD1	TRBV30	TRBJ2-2	TGTGCCTGGACGGGACAGGGGTTTGGGGAGCTGTTTTTT	CAWTGQGFGELFF
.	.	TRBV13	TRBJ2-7	TGTGCCAGCAGCTTAACCGGGACGTCGGTGCAGTACTTC	CASSLTGTSVQYF
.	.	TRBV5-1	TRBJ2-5	TGCGCCAGCAGCTCACCGGGGCCCCAAGAGACCCAGTACTTC	CASSSPGPQETQYF
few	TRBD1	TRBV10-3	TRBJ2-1	TGTGCCATCAGGGAGACAGGGGGCGCATACAATGAGCAGTTCTTC	CAIRETGGAYNEQFF
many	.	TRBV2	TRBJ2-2	TGTGCCAGCACTAGGACAAGGAACACCGGGGAGCTGTTTTTT	CASTRTRNTGELFF
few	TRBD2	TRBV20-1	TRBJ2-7	TGCAGTGCTACCTCCCGAGCGGGAGCTCCCTACGAGCAGTACTTC	CSATSRAGAPYEQYF
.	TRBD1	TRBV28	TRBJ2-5	TGTGCCAGTACAGGGGGAGGCTATGGGACCCAGTACTTC	CASTGGGYGTQYF
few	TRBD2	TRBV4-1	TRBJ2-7	TGCGCCAGCAGCCAAGTGACTAGCGGGAGCTCCTACGAGCAGTACTTC	CASSQVTSGSSYEQYF
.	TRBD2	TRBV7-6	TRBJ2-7	TGTGCCAGCAGCTTAGTCCCAGCGGGAGCTGCGTTCTACGAGCAGTACTTC	CASSLVPAGAAFYEQYF
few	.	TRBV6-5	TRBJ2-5	TGTGCCAGCAGTTACTCTGAAGTTCGAGAGACCCAGTACTTC	CASSYSEVRETQYF
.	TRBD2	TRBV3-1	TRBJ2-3	TGTGCCAGCAGCCAAGATCTCCTAGCGGGACGCACAGATACGCAGTATTTT	CASSQDLLAGRTDTQYF
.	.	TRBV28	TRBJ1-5	TGTGCCAGCAGTTTGATCGGGGATCAGCCCCAGCATTTT	CASSLIGDQPQHF
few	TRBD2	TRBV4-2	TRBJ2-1	TGTGCCAGCAGCCCCCAAGGGTCCAGGAGCGGGATCAATGAGCAGTTCTTC	CASSPQGSRSGINEQFF
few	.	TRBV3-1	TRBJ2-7	TGTGCCAGCAGCCAAGGGGTCAGGGGCTCTGCGTACGAGCAGTACTTC	CASSQGVRGSAYEQYF
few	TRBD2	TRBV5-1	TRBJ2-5	TGCGCCAGCGGGGGACTAGCGGGAACAGAGACCCAGTACTTC	CASGGLAGTETQYF
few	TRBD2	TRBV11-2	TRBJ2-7	TGTGCCAGCAGCCCAGGGACCAGCGGGAGGTACGAGCAGTACTTC	CASSPGTSGRYEQYF
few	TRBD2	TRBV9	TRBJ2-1	TGTGCCAGCAGCGCAACCTCAGGGGGGACTAGCGGGAGAGACTACAATGAGCAGTTCTTC	CASSATSGGTSGRDYNEQFF